A selection of T cell receptor beta chains follows, all from one sample in a study of blood T cell repertoires in COVID-19. The assay was immunoSEQ multiplex PCR, and TCRdb's table has in-frame clones only and misses some. Among just under 350,000 clones listed, about 89% were seen once. Sequencing was performed on peripheral blood. Receptors were obtained from a woman aged 45-65 years with COVID-19, enrolled during active disease. Both conserved end residues are part of each CDR3. Fields, in order: J gene, D gene, V gene, clone size, CDR3 DNA, CDR3 protein. A D gene is named only where the DNA matches it firmly. Not all rows give a size; the values are once, few, many and, for expanded clones, a class.

>TRBJ2-5|TRBD2|TRBV7-2|-
TGTGCCAGCAGCTTAATTTGGCTAGCGGGTGTAGAGACCCAGTACTTC
CASSLIWLAGVETQYF
>TRBJ1-1|TRBD1|TRBV5-5|-
TGTGCCAGCAGCTTCGGACAGGGGTACACTGAAGCTTTCTTT
CASSFGQGYTEAFF
>TRBJ2-5|TRBD2|TRBV6-2/TRBV6-3|once
TGTGCCAGCAGTTACTCGCGAGGGAGGGCCGGGGAGACCCAGTACTTC
CASSYSRGRAGETQYF
>TRBJ1-1|-|TRBV30|-
TGTGCCTGGAGTTCCGACCTAGCGCTTGCAGCTTTCTTT
CAWSSDLALAAFF
>TRBJ1-2|-|TRBV14|-
TGTGCCAGCAGCCAAGGACAACTCTATGGCTACACCTTC
CASSQGQLYGYTF
>TRBJ2-7|TRBD1|TRBV6-5|-
TGTGCCAGCAGTCAGACAGGGGTCTACGAGCAGTACTTC
CASSQTGVYEQYF
>TRBJ1-4|-|TRBV30|-
TGTGCCTGGAGTTCAACTAATGCGGCCCTCCCAAAACTGTTTTTT
CAWSSTNAALPKLFF
>TRBJ1-5|-|TRBV6-2/TRBV6-3|-
TGTGCCAGCAGTTATTCGGGGAGGAGCAATCAGCCCCAGCATTTT
CASSYSGRSNQPQHF
>TRBJ2-3|TRBD2|TRBV6-2/TRBV6-3|once
TGTGCCAGCAGCTCGGGACTAGCGGGAGGGTTCACAGATACGCAGTATTTT
CASSSGLAGGFTDTQYF
>TRBJ2-3|-|TRBV11-1|-
TGTGCCAGCAGGGACAGCTTCACAGATACGCAGTATTTT
CASRDSFTDTQYF
>TRBJ1-2|TRBD1|TRBV27|-
TGTGCCAGCAGTCCGGGGACAGGCGTTTACTATGGCTACACCTTC
CASSPGTGVYYGYTF
>TRBJ1-1|-|TRBV23-1|-
TGCGCCAGCAGCCTAAATAGAGACCGGGACATACCTAACACTGAAGCTTTCTTT
CASSLNRDRDIPNTEAFF
>TRBJ1-5|-|TRBV5-5|-
TGTGCCAGCAGCTTGGCAGGGACTGTGAATAGCAATCAGCCCCAGCATTTT
CASSLAGTVNSNQPQHF
>TRBJ1-1|TRBD1|TRBV12-5|few
TGTGCTAGTGGCCGACCCGGGACAGTACGTACTGAAGCTTTCTTT
CASGRPGTVRTEAFF
>TRBJ2-2|-|TRBV5-1|-
TGCGCCAGCAGCCCGGATCTGACAGGAACCGGGGAGCTGTTTTTT
CASSPDLTGTGELFF
>TRBJ1-5|-|TRBV6-9|-
TGTGCCAGCAGTTATTCGGCGGGGTGTGGGAAAAATCAGCCCCAGCATTTT
CASSYSAGCGKNQPQHF
>TRBJ1-5|-|TRBV19|-
TGTGCCAGTAGTGTGGGGAGGGGGGTAATGCAGCCCCAGCATTTT
CASSVGRGVMQPQHF
>TRBJ2-1|TRBD2|TRBV4-1|-
TGCGCCAGCAGCTTTAGCGGGAAGCAGTTCTTC
CASSFSGKQFF
>TRBJ2-3|TRBD2|TRBV9|once
TGTGCCAGCAGCGTAGATACCCCCCGTCGGGAGGGTACGCAGTATTTT
CASSVDTPRREGTQYF
>TRBJ2-5|-|TRBV6-6|-
TGTGCCAGCAGTTACTCGAAAGGAGGCGGGGAGACCCAGTACTTC
CASSYSKGGGETQYF
>TRBJ2-5|-|TRBV28|-
TGTGCCAGCATCCCCGCCCAGTACTTC
CASIPAQYF
>TRBJ1-1|-|TRBV6-5|-
TGTGCCAGCAGTTCGCAGGGTTCCCTGAACACTGAAGCTTTCTTT
CASSSQGSLNTEAFF
>TRBJ2-1|TRBD2|TRBV12-5|-
TGTGCTAGTGGTTTGGGCTGGGAGGGTCCCACCGATGAGCAGTTCTTC
CASGLGWEGPTDEQFF
>TRBJ2-3|TRBD1|TRBV29-1|once
TGCAGCGCTCTCTGGACAGGGGCCACAGATACGCAGTATTTT
CSALWTGATDTQYF
>TRBJ1-5|-|TRBV24-1|few
TGTGCCACCAGTGACGGGGGTAGCAATCAGCCCCAGCATTTT
CATSDGGSNQPQHF
>TRBJ2-1|-|TRBV18|-
TGTGCCAGCTCACCACCTCCCGGAGTCTCCTACAATGAGCAGTTCTTC
CASSPPPGVSYNEQFF
>TRBJ1-3|-|TRBV5-4|-
TGTGCCAGCCGAAGCGGGGGCCTGAGCTCTGGAAACACCATATATTTT
CASRSGGLSSGNTIYF
>TRBJ1-3|-|TRBV5-8|-
TGTGCCAGCACACCAGGGGTGAGGTCTGGAAACACCATATATTTT
CASTPGVRSGNTIYF
>TRBJ1-2|-|TRBV12-3/TRBV12-4|-
TGTGCCAGCAGTCCCCCAGGTTATGGCTACACCTTC
CASSPPGYGYTF
>TRBJ1-1|-|TRBV6-5|-
TGTGCCAGCAGACCTGGCTGGAGTGCGAACACTGAAGCTTTCTTT
CASRPGWSANTEAFF
>TRBJ2-5|TRBD2|TRBV11-2|once
TGTGCCAGCAGCTTAGGCGGTGGCGGGAGGGCCGGGGAGACCCAGTACTTC
CASSLGGGGRAGETQYF
>TRBJ2-1|-|TRBV21-1|-
TGTGCCAGCAGCAACCCACCCACCGGACAGGGGGCAGGGGATGAGCAGTTCTTC
CASSNPPTGQGAGDEQFF
>TRBJ2-3|-|TRBV5-1|-
TGCGCCAGCAGCTTGGCCTATGATACGCAGTATTTT
CASSLAYDTQYF
>TRBJ1-1|-|TRBV7-2|-
TGTGCCAGCAGGGGGGGACGGATGAACACTGAAGCTTTCTTT
CASRGGRMNTEAFF